Ten or more counts support the clone carrying this T cell receptor (beta chain). Its target is not known. RNA transcripts were the source from which TCR beta CDR3 regions were amplified. Investigators did first-round RT-PCR with HTBI primers, then second-round multiplex PCR. TCRdb fed the multiplex PCR reads into MiXCR, producing one record per CDR3 protein. This sample carries 350,000 or so distinct CDR3 sequences, about a sixth of them seen once, and the ten largest clones take 12%. This record belongs to a study of Graves' ophthalmopathy and Graves' hyperthyroidism. General study findings and limits: Distinction of ophthalmopathy from stable hyperthyroidism by a 13-signature model reached roughly 87% sensitivity and 70% to 83% specificity.

Trimming took 0 bases from V and 1 from J, leaving 8 bases between them. The CDR3 length is 15 residues. Pregnancy or lactation, uncontrolled infections and other autoimmune diseases were grounds for excluding patients. This clonotype was obtained from an adult man with Graves' ophthalmopathy. The chain links TRBV12-3 or TRBV12-4 to TRBJ2-3, with D perhaps TRBD2 (6 bases). The source material was peripheral blood. The CDR3 DNA is TGTGCCAGCAGTTTAGCTAGCGGCCGCACAGATACGCAGTATTTT. Translation: CASSLASGRTDTQYF.